The rows below give T cell receptor beta chains drawn from one sample of a study of response to subunit inactivated influenza vaccine. TCRdb re-derived calls from the RT-PCR reads in MiXCR, one entry per CDR3 protein. The table includes roughly 290,000 distinct CDR3 sequences, 20% to 25% detected once. Source: PBMCs from blood, taken approximately 20 months after vaccination. The receptors stem from a man between 50 and 69 years old who received an inactivated influenza vaccine. CDR3s include the opening cysteine and the closing phenylalanine or tryptophan. A D gene is named only where the DNA matches it firmly. Clone size is stated in some rows and not others, as once, few, many or a class when expanded.

TRBV5-4	TRBJ2-3	.	TRBD2	CASSLHGGLAEGGRGTDTQYF	TGTGCCAGCAGCTTGCATGGCGGACTAGCGGAAGGGGGTAGGGGCACAGATACGCAGTATTTT
TRBV29-1	TRBJ2-3	few	.	CSVEVYPAVDTQYF	TGCAGCGTTGAAGTATACCCCGCTGTCGATACGCAGTATTTT
TRBV20-1	TRBJ2-7	.	TRBD2	CSAILGSGATYEQYF	TGCAGTGCTATCTTGGGTAGCGGGGCAACCTACGAGCAGTACTTC
TRBV10-3	TRBJ1-5	.	.	CAISDRNQPQHF	TGTGCCATCAGCGACAGAAATCAGCCCCAGCATTTT
TRBV29-1	TRBJ2-5	few	.	CSGQLSQETQYF	TGCAGCGGACAGCTGAGCCAAGAGACCCAGTACTTC
TRBV4-3	TRBJ1-2	few	.	CASSQVRGGKYGYTF	TGCGCCAGCAGCCAAGTCAGAGGGGGAAAATATGGCTACACCTTC
TRBV5-4	TRBJ2-5	.	.	CASSLGVTQYF	TGTGCCAGCAGCTTAGGGGTGACCCAGTACTTC
TRBV20-1	TRBJ1-6	.	.	CSARQLDSNPPLHF	TGCAGTGCTAGACAACTGGATAGTAATCCACCCCTCCACTTT
TRBV3-1	TRBJ2-7	.	TRBD1	CASSPTATTGGNYEQYF	TGTGCCAGCAGCCCAACGGCGACAACAGGGGGCAACTACGAGCAGTACTTC
TRBV20-1	TRBJ2-5	.	.	CSARPTSWETQYF	TGCAGTGCTAGACCTACTAGTTGGGAGACCCAGTACTTC
TRBV15	TRBJ2-2	.	.	CATSSGELVANTGELFF	TGTGCCACCAGCAGCGGGGAGTTGGTAGCGAACACCGGGGAGCTGTTTTTT
TRBV19	TRBJ1-2	.	TRBD1	CASSVTGTGYGYTF	TGTGCCAGTAGTGTCACCGGGACAGGGTATGGCTACACCTTC
TRBV29-1	TRBJ2-3	.	.	CSATPAGTDTQYF	TGCAGCGCGACACCCGCGGGCACAGATACGCAGTATTTT
TRBV20-1	TRBJ1-1	.	.	CSADGEEDTEAFF	TGCAGTGCTGATGGGGAGGAGGACACTGAAGCTTTCTTT
TRBV5-1	TRBJ1-1	few	.	CASSLQNKDTEAFF	TGCGCCAGCAGCCTCCAGAATAAGGACACTGAAGCTTTCTTT
TRBV6-5	TRBJ1-5	many	.	CASSYLGTAGRVQHF	TGTGCCAGCAGTTACCTGGGTACGGCAGGGAGGGTCCAGCATTTT
TRBV12-3/TRBV12-4	TRBJ1-2	few	.	CASSQTPNYGYTF	TGTGCCAGCAGTCAGACACCGAACTATGGCTACACCTTC
TRBV29-1	TRBJ1-2	few	.	CSVQGSYGYTF	TGCAGCGTTCAGGGGAGCTATGGCTACACCTTC
TRBV19	TRBJ1-3	.	.	CASSNGQTTFSGNTIYF	TGTGCCAGTAGTAACGGACAGACTACTTTCTCTGGAAACACCATATATTTT
TRBV6-8	TRBJ1-1	.	.	CASSYSPGSMNTEAFF	TGTGCCAGCAGTTACTCACCGGGTTCTATGAACACTGAAGCTTTCTTT
TRBV19	TRBJ1-5	few	.	CASSIDAGGGYQPQHF	TGTGCCAGTAGTATAGATGCGGGGGGCGGCTATCAGCCCCAGCATTTT
TRBV12-3/TRBV12-4	TRBJ2-7	.	.	CASKRGPSSYQQYF	TGTGCCAGTAAAAGGGGACCCTCCTCCTACCAGCAGTACTTC
TRBV6-1	TRBJ2-2	.	.	CASWRAETGELFF	TGTGCCAGCTGGCGGGCTGAGACCGGGGAGCTGTTTTTT
TRBV11-1	TRBJ1-1	few	.	CASSLLTLNTEAFF	TGTGCCAGCAGCTTGCTGACCTTGAACACTGAAGCTTTCTTT
TRBV9	TRBJ1-2	many	TRBD1	CASREQGTNYGYTF	TGTGCCAGCAGGGAACAGGGGACTAACTATGGCTACACCTTC
TRBV19	TRBJ1-5	few	.	CASTKGGYSNQPQHF	TGTGCCAGTACTAAAGGGGGATATAGCAATCAGCCCCAGCATTTT
TRBV20-1	TRBJ1-1	few	.	CSARLLGIEAFF	TGCAGTGCTAGACTTTTGGGGATTGAAGCTTTCTTT
TRBV29-1	TRBJ2-5	.	.	CSVGPRGDPQETQYF	TGCAGCGTTGGTCCAAGGGGGGATCCCCAAGAGACCCAGTACTTC
TRBV7-9	TRBJ1-1	few	TRBD1	CASSGQGMNTEAFF	TGTGCCAGCAGCGGACAGGGAATGAACACTGAAGCTTTCTTT
TRBV7-2	TRBJ2-7	.	.	CASSPTGPYYEQYF	TGTGCCAGCAGCCCGACAGGACCGTACTACGAGCAGTACTTC
TRBV12-3/TRBV12-4	TRBJ1-5	.	.	CASSLSFGNQPQHF	TGTGCCAGCAGTTTATCCTTCGGCAATCAGCCCCAGCATTTT
TRBV25-1	TRBJ1-2	few	.	CASSEGGVDYGYTF	TGTGCCAGCAGTGAAGGAGGGGTTGACTATGGCTACACCTTC
TRBV5-5	TRBJ2-3	.	TRBD2	CASSTGLAGATDTQYF	TGTGCCAGCAGCACGGGACTAGCGGGAGCTACAGATACGCAGTATTTT
TRBV20-1	TRBJ2-5	once	.	CSAEGPPRGQETQYF	TGCAGTGCTGAGGGACCGCCCCGGGGACAAGAGACCCAGTACTTC
TRBV18	TRBJ1-2	few	.	CASSQNLGHVDGYTF	TGTGCCAGCTCACAGAACCTTGGACATGTTGACGGCTACACCTTC
TRBV7-9	TRBJ1-6	.	.	CASSLNRVGSPLHF	TGTGCCAGCAGCTTAAACAGGGTGGGATCACCCCTCCACTTT
TRBV29-1	TRBJ2-3	many	.	CSVAGKDTQYF	TGCAGCGTTGCCGGCAAGGATACGCAGTATTTT
TRBV9	TRBJ2-5	.	TRBD2	CASSTGASGDSQETQYF	TGTGCCAGCAGCACTGGGGCTAGCGGGGATTCACAAGAGACCCAGTACTTC
TRBV18	TRBJ2-7	.	TRBD1	CASSLGTGIYEQYF	TGTGCCAGCTCACTTGGGACAGGGATCTACGAGCAGTACTTC
TRBV6-2/TRBV6-3	TRBJ1-1	few	.	CASSLRAGNTEAFF	TGTGCCAGCAGTCTTAGGGCAGGGAACACTGAAGCTTTCTTT
TRBV3-1	TRBJ1-4	.	.	CASSQAAGYNEKLFF	TGTGCCAGCAGCCAAGCCGCAGGCTATAATGAAAAACTGTTTTTT
TRBV6-2/TRBV6-3	TRBJ2-7	.	.	CASRSQTYEQYF	TGTGCCAGCAGATCACAAACCTACGAGCAGTACTTC
TRBV7-9	TRBJ1-1	.	TRBD1	CASSFQQGALTEAFF	TGTGCCAGCAGCTTCCAACAGGGGGCATTGACTGAAGCTTTCTTT
TRBV6-2/TRBV6-3	TRBJ1-5	.	.	CASSYTGDGNQPQHF	TGTGCCAGCAGTTACACTGGGGATGGCAATCAGCCCCAGCATTTT
TRBV12-3/TRBV12-4	TRBJ2-1	medium-sized	.	CASGPVAGEQFF	TGTGCCAGCGGGCCCGTCGCTGGGGAGCAGTTCTTC
TRBV2	TRBJ2-3	.	TRBD2	CASSSGGGSTDTQYF	TGTGCCAGCAGTTCTGGCGGGGGGAGCACAGATACGCAGTATTTT
TRBV2	TRBJ1-1	.	.	CASSSLGTEAFF	TGTGCCAGCAGTTCCCTTGGGACTGAAGCTTTCTTT
TRBV30	TRBJ1-2	few	TRBD1	CAWSAGYRTGWANYGYTF	TGTGCCTGGAGTGCCGGCTATAGGACAGGGTGGGCTAACTATGGCTACACCTTC
TRBV25-1	TRBJ1-1	.	.	CASSRSTATNTEAFF	TGTGCCAGCAGTAGATCGACAGCTACTAACACTGAAGCTTTCTTT
TRBV5-1	TRBJ1-1	.	TRBD1	CASSSGRRGLAEAFF	TGCGCCAGCAGCTCGGGGCGCAGGGGGCTGGCTGAAGCTTTCTTT
TRBV11-2	TRBJ1-2	.	.	CASSLSDSHANYGYTF	TGTGCCAGCAGCTTATCGGACAGCCACGCTAACTATGGCTACACCTTC
TRBV7-2	TRBJ2-1	.	.	CASSLLRLNEQFF	TGTGCCAGCAGCTTACTCCGTCTCAATGAGCAGTTCTTC
TRBV5-1	TRBJ2-7	.	.	CASSLSRGQDHF	TGCGCCAGCAGCTTATCTAGAGGCCAAGACCACTTC
TRBV20-1	TRBJ1-6	many	.	CSARDPGVVPLHF	TGCAGTGCTAGAGATCCGGGAGTCGTACCCCTCCACTTT
TRBV9	TRBJ2-7	few	.	CASSVEAGDYYSYEQYF	TGTGCCAGCAGCGTGGAAGCAGGCGACTATTACTCCTACGAGCAGTACTTC
TRBV19	TRBJ1-2	.	.	CASSPSAGSNYGYTF	TGTGCCAGTAGTCCCTCCGCCGGGAGTAACTATGGCTACACCTTC
TRBV11-1	TRBJ2-2	once	TRBD2	CASSTRTSGRAEVAGELFF	TGTGCCAGCAGCACCCGGACTAGCGGGAGGGCCGAGGTGGCCGGGGAGCTGTTTTTT
TRBV20-1	TRBJ1-6	many	TRBD1	CSATGTGGNYNSPLHF	TGCAGTGCTACCGGGACAGGGGGCAATTATAATTCACCCCTCCACTTT
TRBV18	TRBJ2-1	.	.	CASSPQSANNEQFF	TGTGCCAGCTCACCACAGTCAGCAAACAATGAGCAGTTCTTC
TRBV18	TRBJ2-7	few	.	CASSPQGKEQYF	TGTGCCAGCTCACCGCAGGGGAAAGAGCAGTACTTC